This passage covers 20 T cell receptor beta chains from one sample sequenced in a study of neurological immune-mediated disorders. MiXCR, run by TCRdb on the 5' RACE reads, gives a single entry per CDR3 protein. This sample has about 48,000 distinct CDR3 sequences, with roughly an eighth found just once. Time point here: longitudinal time-point 3. The sample taken for sequencing was PBMCs. These receptors were obtained from a male donor with HTLV-1-associated myelopathy (HAM/TSP).

This clonotype was seen many times. The chain couples TRBV4-3 to TRBJ1-2; D is uncertain. The CDR3 contains 15 residues. V was pared by 3 bases and J by 2 bases, with 13 bases between. Germline assignment: CDR1 LGHNA and CDR2 YSLEER. CDR3 DNA sequence: TGCGCCAGCAGCCAGGGCAGGCGAGGAAACTATGGCTACACCTTC. Encoded protein: CASSQGRRGNYGYTF.

This clonotype was found many times. The rearrangement joins TRBV6-2 or TRBV6-3 to TRBJ2-3; a possible D gene is TRBD2 (5 bases). Per the germline V gene, CDR1 is MNHEY and CDR2 is SVGEGT. The length of the CDR3 is 13 residues. The V and J ends lost 4 bases and 8 bases respectively, with 13 bases between them. CDR3 amino acids: CASSSGLMSTQYF. DNA of the CDR3: TGTGCCAGCAGTTCCGGACTGATGTCTACGCAGTATTTT.

This clonotype was recorded at least ten times. The CDR3 coding sequence is TGTGCCAGCAGTCCTAACCCCCCCGAGCAGTACTTC. It yields the protein CASSPNPPEQYF. The rearrangement joins TRBV27 to TRBJ2-7, with D unclear. Trimming shortened V by 5 bases and J by 6 bases, and 11 bases separated the two germline ends. This CDR3 region has 12 residues. Germline CDR1 MNHEY, CDR2 SMNVEV (reference sequence).

This clonotype was seen repeatedly, ten times or more. The rearrangement links TRBV9 to TRBJ1-3; no reliable D call. CDR1 SGDLS and CDR2 YYNGEE come from the germline V gene. V was clipped by 6 bases and J by 0 bases, with 10 bases between them. This CDR3 is built from 14 residues. The chain's CDR3 is CASTVLSSGNTIYF. The CDR3 DNA follows: TGTGCCAGCACGGTACTAAGCTCTGGAAACACCATATATTTT. Full variable domain (outside the CDR3, taken from reference TRBV9 and TRBJ1-3): DSGVTQTPKHLITATGQRVTLRCSPRSGDLSVYWYQQSLDQGLQFLIQYYNGEERAKGNILERFSAQQFPDLHSELNLSSLELGDSALYFCASTVLSSGNTIYFGEGSWLTVV.

This clonotype was recorded at least ten times. J is TRBJ1-5 and V is TRBV7-2; TRBD1 might be the D (5 bases). V lost 5 bases and J lost 0, with 26 bases in between. CDR3 length equals 20 residues. Germline V CDR1 and CDR2: SGHTA, FQGNSA. The CDR3 DNA reads as TGTGCCAGCAGCCCCCAGATCGGTCGGGGGGGAAGATATAGCAATCAGCCCCAGCATTTT. Protein: CASSPQIGRGGRYSNQPQHF.

There are many counts of this clonotype. The chain couples TRBV10-3 to TRBJ2-5; 9 nucleotides align to TRBD2. CDR1 and CDR2 from the germline V gene are ENHRY and SYGVKD. Losses at the gene ends were 2 bases for V and 4 bases for J; bases not matched to a gene: 5. The CDR3 is 15 amino acids. Written as DNA, the CDR3 is TGTGCCATCAGTGAGCGGAGCGGGGGGAGAGAGACCCAGTACTTC. Translated, it gives CAISERSGGRETQYF.

This clonotype occurred many times. V is TRBV5-5 and J is TRBJ2-5; TRBD1 aligns across 7 bases. This CDR3 comprises 15 residues. The V gene end was trimmed by 3 bases and the J gene end by 5 bases; junction bases not matched to a gene: 10. Germline CDR1 SGHKS, CDR2 YYEKEE (reference sequence). Here the CDR3 DNA reads TGTGCCAGCAGCTCCAATCAAGGGGGCGCTGAGACCCAGTACTTC. Its protein is CASSSNQGGAETQYF.

This clonotype has a count of ten or more. This chain joins TRBV3-1 and TRBJ2-1, with 8 bases identical to TRBD2. After removal of 2 bases from V and 0 bases from J, the junction contained 6 bases not matched to a gene. Germline V lookup: CDR1 LGHDT, CDR2 YNNKEL (reference sequence). The CDR3 runs 17 residues. The CDR3 nucleotides read TGTGCCAGCAGCCAAACGGGGGGGACGTCCTCCTACAATGAGCAGTTCTTC. It is translated as CASSQTGGTSSYNEQFF.

In this sample, this clonotype turned up many times. DNA for the CDR3: TGTGCCAGCAGCGCACAGATAAGCAATCAGCCCCAGCATTTT. It encodes CASSAQISNQPQHF. V and J are TRBV12-3 or TRBV12-4 and TRBJ1-5; D is unclear. V lost 6 bases, J lost 1 base, and 10 bases lay in between. The CDR3 is 14 residues long.

Points on this clonotype: A much larger clone differs by one base, so this may be a read error. The chain links TRBV7-6 to TRBJ2-3; D is unclear. The germline V and J ends were trimmed by 1 base and 0 bases, with 5 bases remaining between them. Looked up from germline, CDR1 is SGHVS and CDR2 is FNYEAQ. This CDR3 region has 14 residues. CDR3 nucleotide sequence: TGTGCCAGCAGCTTAGAGGTTAGCACAGATACGCAGTATTTT. Encoded protein: CASSLEVSTDTQYF.

This clonotype was seen at least ten times. The V and J genes are TRBV6-4 and TRBJ2-1; 8 positions match TRBD1. Germline CDR1 is MRHNA and CDR2 is SNTAGT. The CDR3 is made up of 14 amino acids. V shed 6 bases, J shed 3 bases, and the junction held 4 bases outside the gene matches. CDR3 nucleotides: TGTGCCAGCAGAGAGGACAGGGACTACAATGAGCAGTTCTTC. Encoded protein: CASREDRDYNEQFF.

This clonotype was recorded a few times. This chain joins TRBV10-3 and TRBJ2-3; 12 bases map to TRBD2. Trimming at V came to 10 bases and at J to 4 bases, leaving 6 bases not matched to a gene. The germline V gene encodes CDR1 ENHRY and CDR2 SYGVKD. The CDR3 sequence is 14 residues long. The CDR3 bases are TGTGCCACCTCTAGCGGGGGGGCCGCAGATACGCAGTATTTT. Translated, it gives CATSSGGAADTQYF.

This clonotype was picked up many times. This chain connects TRBV2 to TRBJ1-6, with D hard to call. Trimming took off 2 bases at V and 9 bases at J, with 8 bases between the two ends. The CDR3 loop spans 13 amino acids. Germline assignment: CDR1 SNHLY and CDR2 FYNNEI. The CDR3 DNA sequence: TGTGCCAGCAGTGAAAGGGAGGGTTCACCCCTCCACTTT. It encodes CASSEREGSPLHF.

The rearrangement links TRBV7-2 to TRBJ2-1, with D uncertain. CDR3 length equals 14 residues. V lost 10 bases, J lost 4 bases, and 17 bases lay in between. Germline lookup yields CDR1 SGHTA and CDR2 FQGNSA. In nucleotides, the CDR3 is TGTGCCAACATCTTAGTCTGGCTATACAATGAGCAGTTCTTC. Residues: CANILVWLYNEQFF.

This rearrangement joins TRBV18 to TRBJ2-2, with a possible D match to TRBD1 (5 bases). The CDR3 consists of 16 residues. Per germline, CDR1 KGHSH and CDR2 LQKENI. Trimming pared 1 base from V and 0 bases from J, leaving 9 bases between. Here the CDR3 DNA reads TGTGCCAGCTCACCACTTGACAGTTCGAACACCGGGGAGCTGTTTTTT. It specifies CASSPLDSSNTGELFF. The full variable domain, rest sourced from reference TRBV18 and TRBJ2-2, is NAGVMQNPRHLVRRRGQEARLRCSPMKGHSHVYWYRQLPEEGLKFMVYLQKENIIDESGMPKERFSAEFPKEGPSILRIQQVVRGDSAAYFCASSPLDSSNTGELFFGEGSRLTVL.

V usage is TRBV11-2 and J usage is TRBJ2-3; 7 nucleotides agree with TRBD2. After removal of 1 base from V and 1 base from J, the junction contained 5 bases not matched to a gene. From germline, CDR1 is SGHAT and CDR2 FQNNGV. This CDR3 is 16 amino acids long. The CDR3 loop reads CASSLVPGGGTDTQYF. CDR3 DNA sequence: TGTGCCAGCAGCTTAGTCCCGGGAGGAGGCACAGATACGCAGTATTTT.

This clonotype was recorded many times. This chain connects TRBV28 to TRBJ2-4, with D perhaps TRBD2 (6 bases). Looked up from germline, CDR1 is MDHEN and CDR2 is SYDVKM. This CDR3 has 15 amino acids. The V and J ends lost 4 bases and 4 bases respectively, with 14 bases between them. CDR3 bases: TGTGCCAGCAGTTCAATCCGGGACTCGAAAAACATTCAGTACTTC. Translated, it gives CASSSIRDSKNIQYF.

This clonotype was detected ten times or more. This chain joins TRBV5-1 and TRBJ2-2; D may be TRBD2 (5 bases). The CDR3 runs to 15 residues. Germline-derived CDR1 and CDR2 are SGHRS and YFSETQ. Trimming stripped 0 bases from V and 1 base from J, with 7 bases between. CDR3 coding DNA: TGCGCCAGCAGCTTGGGGGGAGTGAACACCGGGGAGCTGTTTTTT. It translates to CASSLGGVNTGELFF.

This clonotype was recorded at least ten times. The rearrangement joins TRBV5-1 to TRBJ2-1, with D possibly TRBD1 on 6 matching bases. Germline values: CDR1 SGHRS, CDR2 YFSETQ. V dropped 4 bases and J dropped 12 bases, with 20 bases sitting between them. This CDR3 is built from 14 residues. CDR3 in DNA: TGCGCCAGCAGCGGGGACAATATGAAAGATGGGCAGTTCTTC. Encoded protein: CASSGDNMKDGQFF. Full variable domain (remainder filled in from reference TRBV5-1 and TRBJ2-1): KAGVTQTPRYLIKTRGQQVTLSCSPISGHRSVSWYQQTPGQGLQFLFEYFSETQRNKGNFPGRFSGRQFSNSRSEMNVSTLELGDSALYLCASSGDNMKDGQFFGPGTRLTVL.

The sample holds many counts of this clonotype. The chain links TRBV5-1 to TRBJ2-1; 14 bases fit TRBD2. With V trimmed by 4 bases and J by 0 bases, 3 bases remained unmatched. The CDR3 totals 17 residues. CDR1 and CDR2 (germline): SGHRS, YFSETQ. This CDR3 is CASSMGLAGASYNEQFF. The CDR3 DNA reads TGCGCCAGCAGCATGGGACTAGCGGGGGCCTCCTACAATGAGCAGTTCTTC.